One and the same sample provided the 5 T cell receptor beta chains below, sequenced in a study of blood T cell repertoires in COVID-19 (dated by TCRdb to about 2020). Receptor amplification or capture employed the immunoSEQ multiplex PCR assay. Here the immuneACCESS table is served through TCRdb, limited to in-frame sequences with V and J called. Missing clones are a known gap in these copies; in checked studies unresolved V genes cover under half, and the rest lacks a known reason. Here the sample has around 400,000 clones; around nine tenths occur a single time. The top ten clonotypes cover less than 2% of the sample. Sequencing input: PBMCs or T cells enriched from blood (not recorded which). The receptors come from a woman in her 30s who had recovered from COVID-19.

The chain carries TRBV7-9 and TRBJ1-1, with D possibly matching TRBD1 (5 bases). V lost 7 bases and J 11 bases, leaving 14 bases between the germline ends. This CDR3 has 11 amino acids. Germline V lookup: CDR1 SEHNR, CDR2 FQNEAQ (reference sequence). The DNA for the CDR3 is TGTGCCAGCACCCGGACAACTCGGGCTTTCTTT. This translates into CASTRTTRAFF. Supplemented by reference TRBV7-9 and TRBJ1-1, the full variable domain reads DTGVSQNPRHKITKRGQNVTFRCDPISEHNRLYWYRQTLGQGPEFLTYFQNEAQLEKSRLLSDRFSAERPKGSFSTLEIQRTEQGDSAMYLCASTRTTRAFFGQGTRLTVV.

The CDR3 DNA sequence: TGCAGTGCTAGTAGACCCGGGACAGGGGTGTATCAGCAGTTCTTC. Its protein is CSASRPGTGVYQQFF. This sequence joins TRBV20-1 and TRBJ2-1; 10 nucleotides match TRBD1. The J segment lost 11 bases and the V segment lost 3 bases, leaving 13 bases of the junction unmatched. The CDR3 is made up of 15 amino acids. CDR1 and CDR2 (germline): DFQATT, SNEGSKA (reference sequence).

This clone was observed a single time. This chain joins TRBV6-5 and TRBJ1-4; D is perhaps TRBD1 (5 bases). Trimming removed 4 bases from V and 0 bases from J, with 9 bases in between. The CDR3 has 15 residues. The germline CDR1 and CDR2 sequences are MNHEY and SVGAGI. The DNA for the CDR3 is TGTGCCAGCAGTTTGAGCAGGGCAACTAATGAAAAACTGTTTTTT. It specifies CASSLSRATNEKLFF.

This chain uses TRBV18 with TRBJ2-2; 9 positions agree with TRBD2. V shed 4 bases, J shed 1 base, and the junction held 7 bases outside the gene matches. CDR1 is KGHSH and CDR2 is LQKENI in the germline V gene. The CDR3 sequence is 17 residues long. For the CDR3, the DNA is TGTGCCAGCTCACTGGGTCCTAGCGGGAAGAACACCGGGGAGCTGTTTTTT. Its protein is CASSLGPSGKNTGELFF.

For the CDR3, the DNA is TGCGCCAGCCGCCAGGGTAGCACAGATACGCAGTATTTT. The encoded protein is CASRQGSTDTQYF. The chain has TRBV5-1 and TRBJ2-3, with D possibly matching TRBD1 (5 bases). This CDR3 contains 13 residues. V was pared by 7 bases and J by 0 bases, with 9 bases between. In germline, CDR1 is SGHRS, CDR2 YFSETQ.